Listed here is a single T cell receptor beta chain. Its target is not known. Assay: immunoSEQ multiplex PCR; the TCRdb copy retains only in-frame clones and omits some. The sample holds some 2.1 million clones, approximately 94% seen once. CDR1 is SGDLS, CDR2 YYNGEE, per germline. The CDR3 extends over 16 amino acids. V gave up 0 bases and J gave up 5 bases, with 17 bases separating them. These data come from a study of shared clonotypes between healthy human individuals. The study, taken as a whole, reports: The expectation was that sequencing depth would affect clonotype sharing among donors.

Terminally differentiated effector memory CD45RA+ cells were left out of the naive CD8 fraction, which was CD45RO-negative and positively selected for CCR7. V usage is TRBV9 and J usage is TRBJ2-5; no reliable D call. The receptor comes from a man younger than 30 in good health. The material sequenced was naive CD8+ T cells sorted from blood. CDR3 sequence: CASSVDQTTTTETQYF. As DNA, the CDR3 is TGTGCCAGCAGCGTAGACCAAACTACCACTACCGAGACCCAGTACTTC.